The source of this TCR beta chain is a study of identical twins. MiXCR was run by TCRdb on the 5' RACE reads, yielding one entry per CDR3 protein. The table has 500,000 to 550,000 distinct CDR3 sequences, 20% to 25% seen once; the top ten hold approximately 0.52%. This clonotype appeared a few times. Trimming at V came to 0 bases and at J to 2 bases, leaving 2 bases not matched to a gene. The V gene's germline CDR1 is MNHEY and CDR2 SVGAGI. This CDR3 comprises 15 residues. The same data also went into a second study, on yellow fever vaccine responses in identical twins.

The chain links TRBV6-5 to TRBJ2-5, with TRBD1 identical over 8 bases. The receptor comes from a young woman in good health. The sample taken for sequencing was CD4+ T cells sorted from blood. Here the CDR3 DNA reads TGTGCCAGCAGTTACTCCGGACAGGGACAAGAGACCCAGTACTTC. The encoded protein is CASSYSGQGQETQYF.